The 11 T cell receptor beta chains given below trace back to one sample, sequenced in a study of blood T cells in healthy people across ages. It was with a sample-barcoded 5' primer and a J-beta primer mix that a second PCR of roughly 7 to 11 cycles was run. Via MiXCR, TCRdb re-called the 5' RACE reads, giving one row per CDR3 protein. The sample comprises hundreds of thousands of distinct CDR3 sequences, approximately 40% of which are singletons, and about 32% rests with the top ten. Material for sequencing was blood. These receptors originate from a man older than 75 in good health.

J is TRBJ1-5 and V is TRBV20-1; D is undetermined. Germline V gives CDR1 DFQATT, CDR2 SNEGSKA (reference sequence). The length of the CDR3 is 14 residues. The germline V and J ends were trimmed by 1 base and 2 bases, with 9 bases remaining between them. This CDR3 reads CSARANRGNQPQHF. DNA of the CDR3: TGCAGTGCTAGAGCTAACAGAGGCAATCAGCCCCAGCATTTT.

The rearrangement uses TRBV5-1 and TRBJ2-1; D possibly matches TRBD1 or TRBD2 (6 bases each). The CDR3 has 16 residues. V was pared by 3 bases and J by 4 bases, with 17 bases between. The germline CDR1 and CDR2 sequences are SGHRS and YFSETQ. CDR3 loop: CASSSRGGQRYNEQFF. As DNA, the CDR3 is TGCGCCAGCAGCTCTCGTGGGGGGCAAAGGTACAATGAGCAGTTCTTC. Complete variable domain (other parts from reference TRBV5-1 and TRBJ2-1): KAGVTQTPRYLIKTRGQQVTLSCSPISGHRSVSWYQQTPGQGLQFLFEYFSETQRNKGNFPGRFSGRQFSNSRSEMNVSTLELGDSALYLCASSSRGGQRYNEQFFGPGTRLTVL.

This clonotype appeared many times. The chain joins TRBV7-8 to TRBJ2-1, with TRBD2 matching 12 bases. The CDR3 runs to 17 residues. With 5 bases clipped from V and 2 bases from J, the junction kept 7 bases outside the gene matches. Germline V gene lookup returns CDR1 SGHVS and CDR2 FQNEAQ. The CDR3 nucleotides read TGTGCCAGCAGCCTCCAGAGGACTAGCGGGGCCTACAATGAGCAGTTCTTC. Encoded protein: CASSLQRTSGAYNEQFF.

The chain has TRBV4-1 and TRBJ2-1, with D hard to call. CDR1 and CDR2 from the germline V gene are MGHRA and YSYEKL. This CDR3 has 16 amino acids. V was pared by 0 bases and J by 6 bases, with 15 bases between. The CDR3 DNA is TGCGCCAGCAGCCAAGAGTCCTACCGCCTCGTCAATGAGCAGTTCTTC. Protein product: CASSQESYRLVNEQFF.

The V and J genes are TRBV5-1 and TRBJ2-4, with 7 positions matching TRBD1. The J call is in doubt because the DNA end fits TRBJ2-7 better. The CDR3 totals 13 residues. Germline CDR1 is SGHRS and CDR2 is YFSETQ. CDR3 DNA sequence: TGCGCCAGCAGCCTGACAGGGACCCACGAGCAGTACTTC. This codes for CASSLTGTHEQYF.

This chain uses TRBV4-3 with TRBJ2-1; no definite D call. Germline-derived CDR1 and CDR2 are LGHNA and YSLEER. V was shortened by 0 bases and J by 10 bases, with 16 bases between the two germline ends. This CDR3 comprises 15 residues. CDR3 DNA: TGCGCCAGCAGCCAAGATAGGCGATTGGAAGGAGAGCAGTTCTTC. This gives the protein CASSQDRRLEGEQFF.

The chain carries TRBV7-8 and TRBJ2-6; 7 nucleotides match TRBD1. Germline values: CDR1 SGHVS, CDR2 FQNEAQ. This CDR3 comprises 18 residues. The junction had 7 bases not matched to a gene; V was cut back by 0 bases and J by 2 bases. The CDR3 DNA follows: TGTGCCAGCAGCTTAGCAAGACGACAGGGACCTGGGGCCAACGTCCTGACTTTC. As protein: CASSLARRQGPGANVLTF.

The chain joins TRBV12-3 or TRBV12-4 to TRBJ2-3, with 12 bases identical to TRBD2. Trimming took 3 bases from V and 4 from J; bases not matched to a gene: 2. CDR3 size: 15 residues. The DNA for the CDR3 is TGTGCCAGCAGTTTGACTAGCGGGAGATCAGATACGCAGTATTTT. This sequence encodes CASSLTSGRSDTQYF.

This clonotype has more than one count but fewer than ten. The V gene is TRBV7-6, the J gene TRBJ2-3; TRBD2 matches 11 bases. CDR3 size: 17 residues. V was clipped by 4 bases and J by 3 bases; unmatched bases: 9. Germline V CDR1 and CDR2: SGHVS, FNYEAQ. The CDR3 bases are TGTGCCAGCAGCTCGGCTGGTAGCGGGAGGGCAACAGATACGCAGTATTTT. This encodes CASSSAGSGRATDTQYF.

CDR3 residues: CASSYSPTEVYEQYF. For the CDR3, the DNA is TGTGCCAGCAGTTACTCGCCTACTGAAGTCTACGAGCAGTACTTC. The chain is built from TRBV6-2 or TRBV6-3 and TRBJ2-7, with D unclear. Germline CDR1 is MNHEY and CDR2 is SVGEGT. The germline V and J ends were trimmed by 0 bases and 3 bases, with 12 bases remaining between them. CDR3 length equals 15 residues.

The V gene is TRBV6-2 or TRBV6-3, the J gene TRBJ1-1; D is ambiguous. V was trimmed by 8 bases and J by 0 bases, leaving 7 bases between them. This CDR3 contains 12 residues. CDR1 and CDR2 (germline): MNHEY, SVGEGT. The CDR3 DNA reads TGTGCCAGCGGGGAATTGAACACTGAAGCTTTCTTT. This translates into CASGELNTEAFF.